A single sample gave rise to the 17 T cell receptor beta chains below, sequenced in a study of T-cell memory formation after mild COVID-19. TCRdb reprocessed the 5' RACE reads via MiXCR and lists one record per CDR3 protein. The sample shows fewer than 250,000 distinct CDR3 sequences, approximately 20% of them seen only once. The sample comprised PBMCs or a T cell subset sorted from them (not recorded which). All receptors come from an adult woman who had mild COVID-19 (a few samples of this study predate the infection). Cell type and time point are not known.

The chain recombines TRBV19 with TRBJ1-3; TRBD1 aligns across 8 bases. Germline V gene sequence: CDR1 LNHDA, CDR2 SQIVND (reference sequence). Germline trimming cut 3 bases from V and 0 bases from J; bases unmatched to any gene: 4. This CDR3 has 16 residues. CDR3 nucleotides: TGTGCCAGTAGTATGAGGACAGGGACCTCTGGAAACACCATATATTTT. It yields the protein CASSMRTGTSGNTIYF.

The CDR3 loop is CASSLRQVDQPQHF. The CDR3 DNA is TGTGCCAGCAGTTTACGACAGGTGGATCAGCCCCAGCATTTT. V usage is TRBV12-3 or TRBV12-4 and J usage is TRBJ1-5; possible D gene TRBD1, 6 bases. V dropped 2 bases and J dropped 5 bases, with 10 bases sitting between them. This CDR3 region has 14 residues.

The chain combines TRBV18 with TRBJ1-2; TRBD1 agrees at 9 bases. From germline, CDR1 is KGHSH and CDR2 LQKENI. With V trimmed by 2 bases and J by 3 bases, 1 base remained unmatched. The CDR3 covers 14 residues. The DNA for the CDR3 is TGTGCCAGCTCACCAAGACAGGGGGACTATGGCTACACCTTC. It translates to CASSPRQGDYGYTF.

The rearrangement links TRBV6-1 to TRBJ2-1; perhaps TRBD2 as D (6 bases). The V and J ends lost 0 bases and 9 bases respectively, with 15 bases between them. Germline-derived CDR1 and CDR2 are MNHNS and SASEGT. The CDR3 extends over 15 amino acids. Here the CDR3 reads CASSEAIAVQVEQFF. The CDR3 region has the DNA TGTGCCAGCAGTGAAGCGATAGCGGTCCAGGTTGAGCAGTTCTTC.

The CDR3 spells CASSLTEQGAYEQYF. For the CDR3, the DNA is TGTGCCAGCAGCTTAACGGAACAGGGGGCCTACGAGCAGTACTTC. The genes are TRBV7-9 and TRBJ2-7; TRBD1 aligns across 8 bases. Germline CDR1 reads SEHNR; CDR2 reads FQNEAQ (reference sequence). V trimming: 2 bases; J trimming: 2 bases; junction bases outside the gene matches: 5. The CDR3 runs 15 residues.

The genes are TRBV6-2 or TRBV6-3 and TRBJ1-2; weak D call: TRBD1 (6 bases). The CDR3 loop spans 16 amino acids. Trimming cost V 6 bases and J 0 bases, with 17 bases left between them. CDR1 and CDR2 from the germline V gene are MNHEY and SVGEGT. Here the CDR3 DNA reads TGTGCCAGCAGAGGGGACACGACCCTCACTAACTATGGCTACACCTTC. This gives the protein CASRGDTTLTNYGYTF.

The CDR3 sequence: CASSLVGGNEQFF. The CDR3 DNA sequence: TGTGCCAGCAGCTTAGTCGGGGGGAATGAGCAGTTCTTC. This chain links TRBV13 with TRBJ2-1; 7 bases fit TRBD2. There are 13 residues in the CDR3. V shed 1 base, J shed 7 bases, and the junction held 1 base outside the gene matches. CDR1 is PRHDT and CDR2 is FYEKMQ in the germline V gene (reference sequence). Looking up the rest from reference TRBV13 and TRBJ2-1 gives the full variable domain: AAGVIQSPRHLIKEKRETATLKCYPIPRHDTVYWYQQGPGQDPQFLISFYEKMQSDKGSIPDRFSAQQFSDYHSELNMSSLELGDSALYFCASSLVGGNEQFFGPGTRLTVL.

Only a few counts were recorded for this clonotype. V usage is TRBV5-1 and J usage is TRBJ2-1; 11 nucleotides line up with TRBD1. Germline trimming cut 3 bases from V and 2 bases from J; bases unmatched to any gene: 1. CDR3 length: 15 residues. In germline, CDR1 is SGHRS, CDR2 YFSETQ. The CDR3 coding sequence is TGCGCCAGCAGCTCGGGACAGGGGGCCTACAATGAGCAGTTCTTC. Encoded protein: CASSSGQGAYNEQFF. The whole variable domain, remainder taken from reference TRBV5-1 and TRBJ2-1, is KAGVTQTPRYLIKTRGQQVTLSCSPISGHRSVSWYQQTPGQGLQFLFEYFSETQRNKGNFPGRFSGRQFSNSRSEMNVSTLELGDSALYLCASSSGQGAYNEQFFGPGTRLTVL.

This chain connects TRBV6-4 to TRBJ2-7, with 7 bases lining up with TRBD1. Per germline, CDR1 MRHNA and CDR2 SNTAGT. The length of the CDR3 is 14 residues. V shed 4 bases and J 2 bases; nucleotides not matched to a gene: 5. CDR3 nucleotide sequence: TGTGCCAGCAGTGGAGGGACAGCAACCTACGAGCAGTACTTC. Its protein is CASSGGTATYEQYF.

J is TRBJ2-2 and V is TRBV4-3, with 12 bases fitting TRBD2. CDR3 length equals 17 residues. CDR1 is LGHNA and CDR2 is YSLEER in the germline V gene. V was clipped by 3 bases and J by 2 bases; unmatched bases: 4. The CDR3 here is CASSQQTSGSNTGELFF. CDR3 DNA sequence: TGCGCCAGCAGCCAGCAGACTAGCGGGAGCAACACCGGGGAGCTGTTTTTT.

This clonotype was seen only a few times. The V and J genes are TRBV12-3 or TRBV12-4 and TRBJ1-2; tentatively, D is TRBD1 (5 bases). The CDR3 length is 12 residues. V was clipped by 5 bases and J by 2 bases, with 6 bases between them. CDR3 loop: CASSGANYGYTF. CDR3 sequence (DNA): TGTGCCAGCAGTGGGGCCAACTATGGCTACACCTTC.

The CDR3 region has the DNA TGTGCCAGCAGTGGGCAAGGGGTTAGCAATCAGCCCCAGCATTTT. Its protein product is CASSGQGVSNQPQHF. The J gene is TRBJ1-5, the V gene TRBV6-1; tentative D call: TRBD1 (5 bases). The CDR3 has 15 residues. CDR1 and CDR2 from the germline V gene are MNHNS and SASEGT. V lost 4 bases and J 0 bases, leaving 10 bases between the germline ends.

The chain is built from TRBV30 and TRBJ2-1; the match to TRBD1 covers 7 bases. V lost 1 base, J lost 0 bases, and 6 bases stayed unmatched. Germline CDR1 reads GTSNPN; CDR2 reads SVGIG (reference sequence). CDR3 size: 16 residues. CDR3 amino acids: CAWSGQGVSSYNEQFF. The CDR3, as DNA: TGTGCCTGGAGTGGGCAGGGGGTGTCCTCCTACAATGAGCAGTTCTTC.

The chain is built from TRBV29-1 and TRBJ2-1, with D possibly TRBD2 on 5 matching bases. The CDR3 is 14 amino acids. In germline, CDR1 is SQVTM, CDR2 ANQGSEA. V lost 4 bases to trimming and J lost 8 bases, with 18 bases between them. The CDR3 DNA reads as TGCAGCGTTGCCGGTTGGACGGACTGGCATGAGCAGTTCTTC. Amino acids: CSVAGWTDWHEQFF.

This clonotype was counted many times. The chain has TRBV3-1 and TRBJ2-1; D is unresolved. Germline loops: CDR1 LGHDT, CDR2 YNNKEL (reference sequence). V lost 1 base and J lost 7, with 14 bases in between. CDR3 length equals 15 residues. The CDR3 sequence: CASSQGAGPRNEQFF. The CDR3 nucleotides read TGTGCCAGCAGCCAAGGGGCCGGCCCGAGGAATGAGCAGTTCTTC.

This chain connects TRBV12-3 or TRBV12-4 to TRBJ2-1, with TRBD2 matching 8 bases. The CDR3 covers 16 residues. Trimming removed 7 bases from V and 5 bases from J; junction bases left unmatched: 13. The CDR3 loop reads CASNSPRLALDNEQFF. Here the CDR3 DNA reads TGTGCCAGCAACTCTCCGCGACTAGCGCTTGACAATGAGCAGTTCTTC.

Here the CDR3 DNA reads TGTGCCAGCAGCGTCGCTAGCGGCAGCTACACAGATACGCAGTATTTT. It yields the protein CASSVASGSYTDTQYF. The chain has TRBV5-4 and TRBJ2-3, with TRBD2 identical over 7 bases. The CDR3 totals 16 residues. The ends lost 4 bases at V and 2 bases at J; junction bases unmatched: 10. CDR1 and CDR2 from the germline V gene are SGHNT and YYREEE (reference sequence).